This paragraph covers one T cell receptor beta chain sequence. Its target is not known. This sample stems from a study of T cell responses to AZD1222 COVID-19 vaccine. Overall study findings and caveats: The number of AZD1222 recipients seropositive at baseline was only five or six. Females made up more of the donors, who were largely white British, and clonal diversity may have come out too low. Reports indicate that nearly half of spike-specific TCRs are directed at unmutated variant regions. Samples come after the peak T cell response, not at day 14.

The table came from immunoSEQ multiplex PCR; TCRdb's copy has only in-frame clones and leaves some out. The sample lists under 200,000 clones; approximately 87% were seen once. The CDR3 totals 16 residues. After removal of 3 bases from V and 4 bases from J, the junction contained 8 bases not matched to a gene. Germline CDR1 and CDR2: SGHAT and FQNNGV. This clonotype was obtained from an adult in good health. The sample was peripheral blood, taken on day 0 of MenACWY control vaccination. The J gene is TRBJ2-7, the V gene TRBV11-2, with 11 bases identical to TRBD1. The CDR3 loop reads CASSFAGTGGRYEQYF. The CDR3 DNA reads TGTGCCAGCAGCTTTGCCGGGACAGGGGGTAGGTACGAGCAGTACTTC.